Each of the 9 T cell receptor beta chains below was sequenced from the same sample in a study of T-cell memory formation after mild COVID-19 (dated by TCRdb to the early 2020s). The library was made by 5' RACE. Data came from an Illumina NovaSeq 6000. The public sequencing data were trimmed at Q25 with fastp and processed into clonotypes with MiXCR by TCRdb, which kept only in-frame beta chains. Identical CDR3 protein sequences are pooled into one entry, listed with their most common genes and DNA. The sample profile shows about 88,000 distinct CDR3 sequences; more than 20% of them were found once. The ten largest clones take up roughly 40% of the sample. Sequenced: PBMCs or a T cell subset sorted from them (not recorded which). The origin of the receptors is a young man who had mild COVID-19 (a few samples of this study predate the infection). The sample titles of this study are shuffled in the database, so cell type and time point are left out; the donor was told from shared clones.

CDR3 DNA sequence: TGTGCCATCAGTGACTCCCCGGACGAGGAGACCCAGTACTTC. The encoded protein is CAISDSPDEETQYF. The rearrangement joins TRBV10-3 to TRBJ2-5; no clear D. Germline V gene data show CDR1 as ENHRY and CDR2 as SYGVKD. CDR3 length: 14 amino acids. The germline V and J ends were trimmed by 3 bases and 5 bases, with 13 bases remaining between them.

The gene calls are TRBV19 and TRBJ2-2, with 14 bases lining up with TRBD2. The germline CDR1 and CDR2 sequences are LNHDA and SQIVND (reference sequence). The length of the CDR3 is 16 residues. Trimming took 5 bases from V and 5 from J; bases not matched to a gene: 4. The CDR3 spells CASSPWTSGGTGELFF. CDR3 DNA sequence: TGTGCCAGTAGTCCATGGACTAGCGGGGGGACCGGGGAGCTGTTTTTT.

Only a few counts were recorded for this clonotype. The rearrangement uses TRBV29-1 and TRBJ2-5; D gene ambiguous. This CDR3 spans 13 amino acids. Between the trimmed V and J ends, which lost 4 bases and 0 bases, there was a span of 9 bases. CDR1 SQVTM and CDR2 ANQGSEA come from the germline V gene. The CDR3 sequence is CSVARPYQETQYF. The CDR3 nucleotides are TGCAGCGTTGCCAGGCCGTACCAAGAGACCCAGTACTTC.

This clonotype was counted a single time. The chain is built from TRBV5-1 and TRBJ2-1; perhaps TRBD2 as D (7 bases). From germline, CDR1 is SGHRS and CDR2 YFSETQ. The ends were cut back, 4 bases at V and 5 bases at J, with 22 bases in the middle. The CDR3 loop spans 17 amino acids. The CDR3 protein is CASSPLPSGGPHNEQFF. CDR3 in DNA: TGCGCCAGCAGCCCTCTCCCTTCCGGGGGGCCCCACAATGAGCAGTTCTTC.

V usage is TRBV29-1 and J usage is TRBJ1-5; 9 nucleotides agree with TRBD1. Germline CDR1 and CDR2: SQVTM and ANQGSEA. The CDR3 has 13 residues. V was pared by 6 bases and J by 3 bases, with 3 bases of the junction left unmatched. The CDR3 bases are TGCAGCGTCGGGACAGGGCTCAATCAGCCCCAGCATTTT. This encodes CSVGTGLNQPQHF.

The chain has TRBV15 and TRBJ2-5, with 8 bases matching TRBD1. Germline CDR1 is LNHNV and CDR2 is YYDKDF (reference sequence). The CDR3 has 15 amino acids. J gave up 5 bases and V 5 bases, and 10 bases lay outside the gene matches. CDR3 residues: CATSSQRTGMETQYF. The CDR3 DNA follows: TGTGCCACCAGCTCACAAAGGACAGGGATGGAGACCCAGTACTTC.

Only a few counts were recorded for this clonotype. This chain uses TRBV28 with TRBJ2-1; no firm D call. Between the trimmed V and J ends, which lost 5 bases and 0 bases, there was a span of 8 bases. There are 14 residues in the CDR3. Germline loops: CDR1 MDHEN, CDR2 SYDVKM. The DNA of the CDR3 is TGTGCCAGCAGTACATTAAACTCCTACAATGAGCAGTTCTTC. Its translation is CASSTLNSYNEQFF.

The J gene is TRBJ2-7, the V gene TRBV27, with D possibly TRBD2 on 6 matching bases. The CDR3 covers 14 residues. Germline V gives CDR1 MNHEY, CDR2 SMNVEV (reference sequence). Deletions cut 6 bases from V and 6 bases from J, with 18 bases between. CDR3 in amino acids: CASSMGMGGAEQYV. The CDR3 DNA follows: TGTGCCAGCAGCATGGGGATGGGGGGAGCCGAGCAGTACGTC.

The chain has TRBV12-3 or TRBV12-4 and TRBJ2-7; D gene ambiguous. This CDR3 spans 13 amino acids. Trimming left V 6 bases short and J 3 bases short, with 12 bases between. The CDR3 nucleotides read TGTGCCAGCAGCCCCTCGCGGCTCTACGAGCAGTACTTC. Protein: CASSPSRLYEQYF.